The 15 T cell receptor beta chains below all came from one sample that was sequenced in a study of regulatory T cells in long-lasting Graves disease. As for time point: persistent/refractory GD, antithyroid drugs over 5 years with positive TRAb. PBMC-extracted RNA yielded the TCR library. Building the TCR beta libraries relied on iRepertoire HTBI primers, and CDR3 regions underwent Arm-PCR. TCRdb used MiXCR to reprocess the multiplex PCR reads, holding one entry per CDR3 protein. The top ten hold less than 25% of the sample, which has about 400,000 distinct CDR3 sequences, under 25% seen once. This material consisted of peripheral blood mononuclear cells (PBMCs), taken when the disease was refractory, from a patient treated with antithyroid drugs. Receptors originate from a female donor with Graves disease.

This clonotype was recorded a few times. This chain connects TRBV6-1 to TRBJ1-2, with D unresolved. Per the germline V gene, CDR1 is MNHNS and CDR2 is SASEGT. Trimming took off 5 bases at V and 5 bases at J, with 9 bases between the two ends. The CDR3 contains 12 residues. The CDR3 loop reads CASSHDGYGYTF. DNA for the CDR3: TGTGCCAGCAGTCACGACGGATATGGCTACACCTTC.

This clonotype was seen more than once but under ten times. V usage is TRBV20-1 and J usage is TRBJ2-7; D remains unclear. From germline, CDR1 is DFQATT and CDR2 SNEGSKA (reference sequence). Trimming took 0 bases from V and 3 from J, leaving 9 bases between them. The CDR3 loop spans 13 amino acids. CDR3 bases: TGCAGTGCTAGAGATCCCGGACGCTACGAGCAGTACTTC. Its translation: CSARDPGRYEQYF.

This clonotype has ten or more counts. V gene TRBV28 combines with J gene TRBJ1-6; D is unresolved. The V and J ends lost 6 bases and 0 bases respectively, with 9 bases between them. The V gene's germline CDR1 is MDHEN and CDR2 SYDVKM. The CDR3 totals 15 residues. CDR3 protein: CASSDGSSYNSPLHF. CDR3 bases: TGTGCCAGCAGCGACGGCAGCTCCTATAATTCACCCCTCCACTTT.

In regard to this clonotype: A clone one base away is much larger, so this may be a read error. The CDR3 here is CGAQGGSNTEAFF. In nucleotides, the CDR3 is TGCGGTGCTCAGGGGGGTTCGAACACTGAAGCCTTCTTT. The chain links TRBV20-1 to TRBJ1-1, with 7 bases identical to TRBD1. The CDR3 runs 13 residues. The germline V gene encodes CDR1 DFQATT and CDR2 SNEGSKA (reference sequence).

This clonotype was detected a few times. Possible read error: a much larger clone is one base away. The chain recombines TRBV6-2 or TRBV6-3 with TRBJ1-2; D not certain. Germline CDR1 reads MNHEY; CDR2 reads SVGEGT. CDR3 size: 16 residues. Trimming left V 3 bases short and J 3 bases short, with 17 bases between. CDR3 sequence reads: CASSYSKTADDYGYTF. The CDR3 DNA reads TGTGCCAGCAGTTATTCTAAGACGGCGGATGACTATGGCTACACCTTC.

With regard to this clonotype: A read error may explain this, as a much larger clone is one base away. The chain joins TRBV7-2 to TRBJ2-5; D is unresolved. V was clipped by 3 bases and J by 0 bases, with 8 bases between them. Per germline, CDR1 SGHTA and CDR2 FQGNSA. CDR3 length: 14 residues. CDR3 residues: CASSLAENQETQYF. The CDR3 DNA sequence: TGTGCCAGCAGCTTGGCGGAGAACCAAGAGACCCAGTACTTC. Drawing the rest from reference TRBV7-2 and TRBJ2-5, the complete variable domain is GAGVSQSPSNKVTEKGKDVELRCDPISGHTALYWYRQSLGQGLEFLIYFQGNSAPDKSGLPSDRFSAERTGGSVSTLTIQRTQQEDSAVYLCASSLAENQETQYFGPGTRLLVL.

The chain recombines TRBV7-2 with TRBJ2-6; 8 bases align to TRBD1. Losses at the gene ends were 5 bases for V and 1 base for J; bases not matched to a gene: 10. The CDR3 loop spans 18 amino acids. Looked up from germline, CDR1 is SGHTA and CDR2 is FQGNSA. The CDR3 DNA sequence: TGTGCCAGCAGCCCTACAAAGGGACAGGCATCTGGGGCCAACGTCCTGACTTTC. It specifies CASSPTKGQASGANVLTF. The full variable domain, in which reference TRBV7-2 and TRBJ2-6 provide the parts outside the CDR3, is GAGVSQSPSNKVTEKGKDVELRCDPISGHTALYWYRQSLGQGLEFLIYFQGNSAPDKSGLPSDRFSAERTGGSVSTLTIQRTQQEDSAVYLCASSPTKGQASGANVLTFGAGSRLTVL.

The genes are TRBV24-1 and TRBJ2-7, with 10 bases that match TRBD1. The CDR3 has 15 amino acids. Germline V lookup: CDR1 KGHDR, CDR2 SFDVKD. V was pared by 2 bases and J by 7 bases, with 7 bases of the junction left unmatched. CDR3 in DNA: TGTGCCACCAGTGATTCGGGACAGGGGTCTTGGGAGCAGTACTTC. As protein: CATSDSGQGSWEQYF.

As DNA, the CDR3 is TGCGCCAGCAGCTTGGAGGTTCCCGGGAACACTGAAGCTTTCTTT. It specifies CASSLEVPGNTEAFF. The chain combines TRBV5-1 with TRBJ1-1, with D uncertain. Trimming removed 0 bases from V and 1 base from J, with 10 bases in between. The CDR3 is 15 residues long. In germline, CDR1 is SGHRS, CDR2 YFSETQ.

This clonotype was counted a few times. The chain couples TRBV19 to TRBJ1-1; 8 bases agree with TRBD1. Germline lookup yields CDR1 LNHDA and CDR2 SQIVND (reference sequence). Trimming cost V 6 bases and J 1 base; bases outside gene matches: 7. This CDR3 is 15 amino acids long. CDR3 bases: TGTGCCAGTAGGGGCAGACAGGGGCCGAACACTGAAGCTTTCTTT. This gives the protein CASRGRQGPNTEAFF.

This chain joins TRBV25-1 and TRBJ1-4; TRBD1 matches 8 bases. V shed 5 bases and J 5 bases; nucleotides not matched to a gene: 7. This CDR3 spans 15 amino acids. Germline V lookup: CDR1 MGHDK, CDR2 SYGVNS. The CDR3 coding sequence is TGTGCCAGCAGTCCCCACAGGGGGGAGAATGAAAAACTGTTTTTT. It translates to CASSPHRGENEKLFF.

This clonotype was observed at least ten times. This chain uses TRBV7-6 with TRBJ1-2; D may be TRBD1 (5 bases). Germline loops: CDR1 SGHVS, CDR2 FNYEAQ. Trimming removed 9 bases at V and 4 bases at J, with 18 bases between. The CDR3 is 14 amino acids. The CDR3 bases are TGTGCCAGAACTACAAACACGGGGGGCTATGGCTACACCTTC. It is translated as CARTTNTGGYGYTF.

This clonotype was detected ten times or more. CDR3 loop: CASSRDPGETQYF. As DNA, the CDR3 is TGTGCCAGCAGCCGTGACCCTGGGGAGACCCAGTACTTC. The chain has TRBV7-2 and TRBJ2-5, with D unclear. The CDR3 runs 13 residues. Germline loops: CDR1 SGHTA, CDR2 FQGNSA. V was clipped by 5 bases and J by 5 bases, with 12 bases between them.

This clonotype was seen many times. The chain recombines TRBV2 with TRBJ1-1; 9 positions match TRBD1. The CDR3 contains 14 residues. Germline V gives CDR1 SNHLY, CDR2 FYNNEI. The trim removed 6 bases at V and 1 base at J, leaving 3 bases unmatched. The CDR3 coding sequence is TGTGCCAGCAGGACGACAGGGGGGAACACTGAAGCTTTCTTT. The encoded protein is CASRTTGGNTEAFF.

This clonotype has more than one count but fewer than ten. This sequence joins TRBV7-2 and TRBJ2-7; D unresolved. Trimming pared 2 bases from V and 5 bases from J, leaving 10 bases between. The CDR3 sequence is 13 residues long. Germline V gene sequence: CDR1 SGHTA, CDR2 FQGNSA. For the CDR3, the DNA is TGTGCCAGCAGCTTAAGTTTTGGTGACGAGCAGTACTTC. Translation: CASSLSFGDEQYF.